This TCR beta chain derives from a study of blood T cell repertoires in COVID-19. Seattle-derived patients entered the study during active infection and were followed longitudinally. The CDR3 length is 14 residues. With 6 bases clipped from V and 0 bases from J, the junction kept 4 bases outside the gene matches. Germline lookup yields CDR1 ENHRY and CDR2 SYGVKD. Sequenced by immunoSEQ multiplex PCR; TCRdb stores in-frame clones only, minus some. The sample consists of some 160,000 clones, 85% to 90% of them appearing once. Sequencing was performed on peripheral blood. The sequence was obtained from a woman aged 70-85 years with COVID-19, enrolled during active disease. This rearrangement joins TRBV10-3 to TRBJ2-7; 8 bases line up with TRBD2. CDR3 DNA sequence: TGTGCCATCAGAGCGGGGGTCTACTCCTACGAGCAGTACTTC. This sequence encodes CAIRAGVYSYEQYF.